A few counts support the clone carrying this TCR beta chain. As yet, its antigen is unknown. Reverse transcribing all isolated RNA meant expressed TCRB transcripts were sequenced. The average read count of naive, central memory and regulatory T cell samples was several million. Data came from immunoSEQ multiplex PCR; TCRdb stores just in-frame clones and leaves some out. The repertoire holds around 150,000 clones, with around 8.6% as singletons. A sort by CD45RO/CCR7/CD25/CD127/CD95/CD27 yielded CD4+ naive, central memory, regulatory and stem cell-like memory cells. With 0 bases removed from V and 6 bases from J, the gap between germline ends came to 15 bases. Germline V gene sequence: CDR1 LGHNA, CDR2 YSLEER. The CDR3 loop spans 16 amino acids. These data belong to a study of beta chain features in type 1 diabetes. Study context: On cell yields, gender and age, patients and healthy donors were similar.

Overall study findings and caveats: For Type 1 diabetes patients, all four CD4+ subsets carried TCRB CDR3s that were moderately but significantly shorter.

The clonotype comes from a woman younger than 35 with type 1 diabetes. The genes are TRBV4-3 and TRBJ1-5, with D possibly TRBD1 on 5 matching bases. The sequenced sample was central memory CD4+ T cells from blood. The CDR3 DNA is TGCGCCAGCAGCCAAGATGGAGGGGCAGGGCCTCAGCCCCAGCATTTT. Its protein product is CASSQDGGAGPQPQHF.